One and the same sample provided the 29 T cell receptor beta chains below, sequenced in a study of T-cell memory formation after mild COVID-19. Each CDR3 protein gets one entry after TCRdb re-called the 5' RACE reads with MiXCR. The table has hundreds of thousands of distinct CDR3 sequences, around a quarter seen once. The sample consisted of PBMCs or a T cell subset sorted from them (not recorded which). The receptors were gathered from an adult woman who had mild COVID-19 (a few samples of this study predate the infection). Cell type and time point are not known.

This rearrangement joins TRBV11-2 to TRBJ2-7; 7 bases are shared with TRBD1. The V gene's germline CDR1 is SGHAT and CDR2 FQNNGV. The CDR3 spans 18 residues. The V and J ends lost 4 bases and 2 bases, in that order; junction bases with no gene match: 17. The CDR3 loop is CASSYITHRGFDPYEQYF. CDR3 nucleotide sequence: TGTGCCAGCAGCTATATTACTCACAGGGGATTTGATCCCTACGAGCAGTACTTC. Together with reference TRBV11-2 and TRBJ2-7, the CDR3 gives the full variable domain: EAGVAQSPRYKIIEKRQSVAFWCNPISGHATLYWYQQILGQGPKLLIQFQNNGVVDDSQLPKDRFSAERLKGVDSTLKIQPAKLEDSAVYLCASSYITHRGFDPYEQYFGPGTRLTVT.

The table lists this clonotype with a few counts. The chain links TRBV30 to TRBJ2-3; D might be TRBD1 or TRBD2, each matching 5 bases. This CDR3 region has 14 residues. Trimming stripped 3 bases from V and 0 bases from J, with 10 bases between. Germline V gives CDR1 GTSNPN, CDR2 SVGIG (reference sequence). The CDR3 sequence: CAWRRGYSTDTQYF. DNA of the CDR3: TGTGCCTGGAGGAGGGGCTATAGCACAGATACGCAGTATTTT.

The V call is TRBV7-9, the J call TRBJ2-7, with D unclear. Trimming removed 1 base at V and 2 bases at J, with 9 bases between. The CDR3 extends over 14 amino acids. CDR1 is SEHNR, CDR2 FQNEAQ, per germline (reference sequence). The CDR3: CASSLEPGTYEQYF. CDR3 DNA: TGTGCCAGCAGCTTAGAGCCAGGAACCTACGAGCAGTACTTC.

V is TRBV6-6 and J is TRBJ2-3; D might be TRBD1 (5 bases). V was clipped by 2 bases and J by 0 bases, with 18 bases between them. CDR1 and CDR2 from the germline V gene are MNHNY and SVGAGI (reference sequence). The CDR3 is made up of 18 amino acids. DNA for the CDR3: TGTGCCAGCAGTTACATCCCCACAGGCCCCGAGAGCACAGATACGCAGTATTTT. This encodes CASSYIPTGPESTDTQYF.

This clonotype has more than one count but fewer than ten. The V gene is TRBV5-1, the J gene TRBJ1-2; possibly TRBD1 for D (6 bases). Germline V gene lookup returns CDR1 SGHRS and CDR2 YFSETQ. V was clipped by 0 bases and J by 4 bases, with 13 bases between them. CDR3 length: 15 amino acids. The CDR3 region has the DNA TGCGCCAGCAGCTTGGGACAGGAGAACGCCTATGGCTACACCTTC. Amino acids: CASSLGQENAYGYTF.

Only a few counts were recorded for this clonotype. The gene calls are TRBV2 and TRBJ2-1, with D perhaps TRBD1 (6 bases). Germline CDR1 SNHLY, CDR2 FYNNEI. This CDR3 is 15 amino acids long. V was trimmed by 6 bases and J by 0 bases, leaving 12 bases between them. The CDR3 sequence: CASRDSRSSYNEQFF. The CDR3 nucleotides are TGTGCCAGCAGGGACAGCCGAAGCTCCTACAATGAGCAGTTCTTC.

This clonotype was counted between two and nine times. V gene TRBV7-9 combines with J gene TRBJ1-1; possibly TRBD1 for D (6 bases). Trimming cost V 4 bases and J 1 base, with 13 bases left between them. Germline V gives CDR1 SEHNR, CDR2 FQNEAQ (reference sequence). This CDR3 region has 15 residues. CDR3 residues: CASSSNRDTNTEAFF. DNA for the CDR3: TGTGCCAGCAGCTCGAACAGGGATACGAACACTGAAGCTTTCTTT.

The V gene is TRBV2, the J gene TRBJ2-7; 10 nucleotides agree with TRBD1. CDR1 is SNHLY, CDR2 FYNNEI, per germline. The CDR3 totals 14 residues. The V segment lost 3 bases and the J segment 4 bases; nucleotides outside the gene matches: 3. In nucleotides, the CDR3 is TGTGCCAGCAGTGAGGACAGGGGGACATACGAGCAGTACTTC. Translated, it gives CASSEDRGTYEQYF.

The chain has TRBV7-9 and TRBJ1-5; D not resolved. Per germline, CDR1 SEHNR and CDR2 FQNEAQ (reference sequence). CDR3 size: 13 residues. V gave up 3 bases and J gave up 7 bases, with 10 bases separating them. CDR3 nucleotides: TGTGCCAGCAGCTTCGGGCCCCGACAGCCCCAGCATTTT. It encodes CASSFGPRQPQHF.

Written as DNA, the CDR3 is TGTGCCAGCACCCCGAGCATATTTCCAGGGGAACCAGATACGCAGTATTTT. Its protein is CASTPSIFPGEPDTQYF. V and J are TRBV7-9 and TRBJ2-3, with D tentatively TRBD1 (6 bases). CDR3 length: 17 amino acids. Per germline, CDR1 SEHNR and CDR2 FQNEAQ (reference sequence). V shed 7 bases and J shed 4 bases, with 24 bases lying between them.

This clonotype was detected a few times. The chain couples TRBV5-6 to TRBJ2-1; D ambiguous. CDR3 length equals 13 residues. Germline V gene data show CDR1 as SGHDT and CDR2 as YYEEEE. V lost 0 bases and J 10 bases, leaving 11 bases between the germline ends. CDR3 DNA sequence: TGTGCCAGCAGCTTGGTGGTGGCTTACGAGCAGTTCTTC. Amino acid sequence: CASSLVVAYEQFF.

The genes are TRBV5-1 and TRBJ1-1; weak D call: TRBD1 (5 bases). Germline lookup yields CDR1 SGHRS and CDR2 YFSETQ. Trimming pared 7 bases from V and 1 base from J, leaving 17 bases between. The CDR3 runs to 15 residues. CDR3 residues: CASSFGGSGNTEAFF. In DNA form, the CDR3 reads TGCGCCAGCTCGTTCGGGGGTAGCGGGAACACTGAAGCTTTCTTT.

The V and J genes are TRBV12-3 or TRBV12-4 and TRBJ1-2; 8 bases align to TRBD1. The ends lost 5 bases at V and 6 bases at J; junction bases unmatched: 11. This CDR3 comprises 15 residues. The chain's CDR3 is CASSTRTGRSNGYTF. For the CDR3, the DNA is TGTGCCAGCAGTACCCGGACAGGGCGGAGTAATGGCTACACCTTC.

This chain links TRBV15 with TRBJ2-3; the match to TRBD2 covers 14 bases. With V trimmed by 1 base and J by 5 bases, 8 bases remained unmatched. Germline V gene lookup returns CDR1 LNHNV and CDR2 YYDKDF (reference sequence). The CDR3 is made up of 18 amino acids. As DNA, the CDR3 is TGTGCCACCAGCAGAGTCCCAGCGGGACTAGCGGGAGAAGATACGCAGTATTTT. Translation: CATSRVPAGLAGEDTQYF.

This rearrangement joins TRBV9 to TRBJ2-1, with TRBD2 matching 8 bases. V gave up 0 bases and J gave up 9 bases; unmatched junction bases: 2. CDR3 length: 13 amino acids. CDR1 and CDR2 from the germline V gene are SGDLS and YYNGEE. The CDR3 DNA sequence: TGTGCCAGCAGCGTAGCTGCGGGAGGTGAGCAGTTCTTC. It is translated as CASSVAAGGEQFF.

This rearrangement joins TRBV2 to TRBJ2-7; 7 bases align to TRBD2. The CDR3 consists of 14 residues. Germline-derived CDR1 and CDR2 are SNHLY and FYNNEI. The ends lost 2 bases at V and 3 bases at J; junction bases unmatched: 4. CDR3 bases: TGTGCCAGCAGTGAATCCCAGCGGGGCTACGAGCAGTACTTC. Amino acids: CASSESQRGYEQYF.

This clonotype was picked up a small number of times. The chain carries TRBV6-2 or TRBV6-3 and TRBJ1-2; 9 nucleotides line up with TRBD1. This CDR3 region has 15 residues. The J segment lost 4 bases and the V segment lost 7 bases, leaving 10 bases of the junction unmatched. Germline V gene lookup returns CDR1 MNHEY and CDR2 SVGEGT. The CDR3: CASTAGTGLSYGYTF. In nucleotides, the CDR3 is TGTGCCAGCACCGCCGGGACAGGGCTCAGCTATGGCTACACCTTC.

The rearrangement uses TRBV10-3 and TRBJ2-7; 10 bases are shared with TRBD2. Unmatched junction bases numbered 9, after V lost 0 bases and J lost 4 bases. CDR3 size: 17 residues. Germline CDR1 reads ENHRY; CDR2 reads SYGVKD. CDR3 sequence reads: CAISESTPSGSPYEQYF. The CDR3 DNA reads as TGTGCCATCAGTGAGTCTACGCCTAGCGGGAGCCCATACGAGCAGTACTTC.

This clonotype was observed once. V gene TRBV11-2 combines with J gene TRBJ2-1; D remains ambiguous. This CDR3 has 13 residues. Trimming removed 6 bases from V and 7 bases from J, with 13 bases in between. The germline V gene encodes CDR1 SGHAT and CDR2 FQNNGV. The CDR3 DNA is TGTGCCAGCAGATTTGGGGTAGTGAATGAGCAGTTCTTC. Its translation is CASRFGVVNEQFF.

In regard to this clonotype: Relative to the germline gene, one junction end is altered; a read error may explain this. In DNA, the CDR3 is TGTGCCAGCAGCGGAACGCAGGGGTACGAGCAGTGCTTC. It is translated as CASSGTQGYEQCF. The chain is built from TRBV5-6 and TRBJ2-7; D may be TRBD1 (6 bases). Germline V lookup: CDR1 SGHDT, CDR2 YYEEEE. The CDR3 is 13 amino acids.

This clonotype was seen repeatedly, ten times or more. The chain links TRBV15 to TRBJ2-1; TRBD1 or TRBD2 may be the D gene (5 bases each). The germline gives CDR1 LNHNV, CDR2 YYDKDF (reference sequence). This CDR3 is built from 11 residues. The V and J ends lost 8 bases and 8 bases respectively, with 10 bases between them. CDR3 DNA sequence: TGTGCCACCGCCTTGGGGGATGAGCAGTTCTTC. Translation gives CATALGDEQFF. The whole variable domain, remainder taken from reference TRBV15 and TRBJ2-1, is DAMVIQNPRYQVTQFGKPVTLSCSQTLNHNVMYWYQQKSSQAPKLLFHYYDKDFNNEADTPDNFQSRRPNTSFCFLDIRSPGLGDTAMYLCATALGDEQFFGPGTRLTVL.

The CDR3 DNA sequence: TGCGCCAGCAGCTTGGACAGGGGGTTAGGGGAGACCCAGTACTTC. It translates to CASSLDRGLGETQYF. This chain joins TRBV5-1 and TRBJ2-5; TRBD1 aligns across 8 bases. The germline CDR1 and CDR2 sequences are SGHRS and YFSETQ. CDR3 length: 15 residues. V shed 0 bases and J 5 bases; nucleotides not matched to a gene: 6.

V is TRBV29-1 and J is TRBJ1-2; D is unclear. This CDR3 has 12 amino acids. The germline V and J ends were trimmed by 3 bases and 8 bases, with 13 bases remaining between them. Germline assignment: CDR1 SQVTM and CDR2 ANQGSEA. CDR3 in amino acids: CSVEPGSRGYTF. In nucleotides, the CDR3 is TGCAGCGTTGAGCCGGGGTCGCGGGGCTACACCTTC.

This clonotype has more than one count but fewer than ten. The chain joins TRBV2 to TRBJ1-1, with 8 nucleotides matching TRBD1. The CDR3 runs to 13 residues. V gave up 4 bases and J gave up 4 bases; unmatched junction bases: 2. CDR1 is SNHLY, CDR2 FYNNEI, per germline. The CDR3 DNA reads as TGTGCCAGCAGTGGACAGGGGACCACTGAAGCTTTCTTT. It translates to CASSGQGTTEAFF.

Many counts were recorded for this clonotype. V gene TRBV5-1 combines with J gene TRBJ2-5; tentatively, D is TRBD1 or TRBD2 (5 bases each). Between the trimmed V and J ends, which lost 4 bases and 3 bases, there was a span of 10 bases. Germline lookup yields CDR1 SGHRS and CDR2 YFSETQ. The CDR3 sequence is 13 residues long. The CDR3 loop reads CASSLRGEETQYF. The CDR3, as DNA: TGCGCCAGCAGCCTCCGGGGCGAAGAGACCCAGTACTTC.

This clonotype was observed a handful of times. The V and J genes are TRBV19 and TRBJ2-1; a weak D match, TRBD1 (5 bases). Germline assignment: CDR1 LNHDA and CDR2 SQIVND (reference sequence). The ends were cut back, 11 bases at V and 1 base at J, with 15 bases in the middle. The CDR3 spans 14 residues. The CDR3: CASSAGFSYNEQFF. The CDR3 nucleotides read TGTGCCTCCTCAGCAGGGTTTTCCTACAATGAGCAGTTCTTC.

There are a few counts of this clonotype. The chain links TRBV7-6 to TRBJ2-1; D not certain. Between the trimmed V and J ends, which lost 1 base and 7 bases, there was a span of 14 bases. CDR3 size: 15 residues. The germline V gene has CDR1 SGHVS and CDR2 FNYEAQ. The CDR3 DNA is TGTGCCAGCAGCTTAGGGAGACCGGCGGTTAATGAGCAGTTCTTC. This encodes CASSLGRPAVNEQFF.

This clonotype was counted between two and nine times. Here the CDR3 DNA reads TGTGCCAGCAGTGACGCCGCAGGGGGAAGGACCGGGGAGCTGTTTTTT. Translating gives CASSDAAGGRTGELFF. The chain combines TRBV25-1 with TRBJ2-2; 7 bases fit TRBD1. CDR3 length: 16 residues. The junction had 9 bases not matched to a gene; V was cut back by 3 bases and J by 5 bases. CDR1 is MGHDK and CDR2 is SYGVNS in the germline V gene. The complete variable domain, with remaining parts taken from reference TRBV25-1 and TRBJ2-2, reads EADIYQTPRYLVIGTGKKITLECSQTMGHDKMYWYQQDPGMELHLIHYSYGVNSTEKGDLSSESTVSRIRTEHFPLTLESARPSHTSQYLCASSDAAGGRTGELFFGEGSRLTVL.

This rearrangement joins TRBV9 to TRBJ1-3; D is undetermined. This CDR3 region has 10 residues. Germline lookup yields CDR1 SGDLS and CDR2 YYNGEE. V dropped 3 bases and J dropped 6 bases, with 1 base sitting between them. The CDR3 reads CASSENTIYF. Here the CDR3 DNA reads TGTGCCAGCAGCGAAAACACCATATATTTT.